The 21 T cell receptor beta chains below come from one sample, sequenced in a study of blood T cell repertoires in COVID-19. Assay: immunoSEQ multiplex PCR; the TCRdb copy retains only in-frame clones and omits some. The sample has 55,000 to 85,000 clones; 70% to 90% are singletons. Sequenced material: peripheral blood. These receptors all stem from a human donor in a cohort sampled during active COVID-19.

The rearrangement uses TRBV7-9 and TRBJ2-1; 9 positions match TRBD2. The CDR3 sequence is 17 residues long. J lost 1 base, V lost 5 bases, and 9 bases had no gene match. The germline V gene has CDR1 SEHNR and CDR2 FQNEAQ (reference sequence). CDR3 in DNA: TGTGCCAGCAGCAGCGTGGGCGGGGGGGCATCCTACAATGAGCAGTTCTTC. This gives the protein CASSSVGGGASYNEQFF.

The chain links TRBV27 to TRBJ1-1, with D perhaps matching TRBD1 (6 bases). The V and J ends lost 8 bases and 10 bases respectively, with 23 bases between them. The CDR3 is 14 residues long. Germline assignment: CDR1 MNHEY and CDR2 SMNVEV (reference sequence). Written as DNA, the CDR3 is TGTGCCAGCGGAAGAGAACAGGGAACGGGTATAGCTTTCTTT. It specifies CASGREQGTGIAFF.

This clone was counted only a few times. The V call is TRBV2, the J call TRBJ2-2; D possibly corresponds to TRBD2 (6 bases). The CDR3 length is 15 residues. Trimming took off 7 bases at V and 0 bases at J, with 12 bases between the two ends. Germline CDR1 SNHLY, CDR2 FYNNEI. In DNA form, the CDR3 reads TGTGCCAGCATGGGGGGAACTACGAACACCGGGGAGCTGTTTTTT. Its translation is CASMGGTTNTGELFF.

The V gene is TRBV5-1, the J gene TRBJ2-1; possibly TRBD1 for D (5 bases). The CDR3 totals 16 residues. Germline V gene lookup returns CDR1 SGHRS and CDR2 YFSETQ. Trimming stripped 4 bases from V and 4 bases from J, with 18 bases between. In DNA form, the CDR3 reads TGCGCCAGCAGCGCGATAGGGGTCATGGGTTACAATGAGCAGTTCTTC. It yields the protein CASSAIGVMGYNEQFF.

The chain links TRBV18 to TRBJ1-1; the D is unclear. CDR3 length: 15 amino acids. CDR1 KGHSH and CDR2 LQKENI come from the germline V gene. V was cut by 9 bases and J by 1 base, with 18 bases left in between. The CDR3 DNA follows: TGTGCCAGTTCCGACACCGGCGGGGAGAACACTGAAGCTTTCTTT. Protein product: CASSDTGGENTEAFF.

This rearrangement joins TRBV13 to TRBJ2-6; no clear D. The CDR3 contains 15 residues. The V gene's germline CDR1 is PRHDT and CDR2 FYEKMQ (reference sequence). V gave up 4 bases and J gave up 0 bases, with 7 bases separating them. As DNA, the CDR3 is TGTGCCAGCAGCTCCAGGAACTCTGGGGCCAACGTCCTGACTTTC. This codes for CASSSRNSGANVLTF.

The rearrangement joins TRBV12-2 to TRBJ2-1; TRBD2 is the table's D call, not checked against the DNA. TRBV12-2 is reported as a pseudogene. CDR3 length: 17 residues. CDR3 protein: CASRPHPWRGLHNEQFF. As DNA, the CDR3 is TGTGCAAGTCGCCCGCACCCGTGGCGGGGGCTCCACAATGAGCAGTTCTTC.

V and J are TRBV7-3 and TRBJ1-4, with a possible D match to TRBD1 (5 bases). V gave up 5 bases and J gave up 3 bases, with 13 bases separating them. The germline V gene has CDR1 SGHTA and CDR2 FQGTGA. The CDR3 spans 15 residues. For the CDR3, the DNA is TGTGCCAGCAGCCTTCATGGACACGCTAATGAAAAACTGTTTTTT. Translation: CASSLHGHANEKLFF. The whole variable domain, remainder taken from reference TRBV7-3 and TRBJ1-4, is GAGVSQTPSNKVTEKGKYVELRCDPISGHTALYWYRQSLGQGPEFLIYFQGTGAADDSGLPNDRFFAVRPEGSVSTLKIQRTERGDSAVYLCASSLHGHANEKLFFGSGTQLSVL.

This chain connects TRBV30 to TRBJ1-2; 10 bases match TRBD1. J gave up 4 bases and V 0 bases, and 17 bases lay outside the gene matches. This CDR3 is built from 19 residues. CDR1 GTSNPN and CDR2 SVGIG come from the germline V gene (reference sequence). For the CDR3, the DNA is TGTGCCTGGAGTGTACGAGGTTTGGGGACAGGGGAGATTGGCTATGGCTACACCTTC. Encoded protein: CAWSVRGLGTGEIGYGYTF.

This clone was observed a single time. The chain employs TRBV27 and TRBJ2-3; TRBD2 agrees at 16 bases. The CDR3 length is 16 residues. Germline trimming cut 5 bases from V and 4 bases from J; bases unmatched to any gene: 3. The germline gives CDR1 MNHEY, CDR2 SMNVEV (reference sequence). CDR3 sequence: CASSGTSGGAADTQYF. DNA of the CDR3: TGTGCCAGCAGTGGGACTAGCGGGGGGGCCGCAGATACGCAGTATTTT.

This chain uses TRBV29-1 with TRBJ1-4; no clear D. The germline V and J ends were trimmed by 6 bases and 8 bases, with 16 bases remaining between them. CDR1 and CDR2 (germline): SQVTM, ANQGSEA. CDR3 length: 13 amino acids. CDR3 amino acids: CSVDPQVGEKLFF. The CDR3 DNA reads as TGCAGCGTCGACCCCCAGGTCGGCGAAAAACTGTTTTTT.

J is TRBJ2-7 and V is TRBV5-8; maybe TRBD2 (7 bases). This CDR3 region has 17 residues. Trimming removed 2 bases at V and 2 bases at J, with 20 bases between. Germline CDR1 SGHTS, CDR2 YDEGEE. The CDR3 DNA reads as TGTGCCAGCAGCTTTTTGGTATGGCGGGGGCATACCTACGAGCAGTACTTC. It yields the protein CASSFLVWRGHTYEQYF. Using reference TRBV5-8 and TRBJ2-7 for the parts outside the CDR3, the full variable domain is EAGVTQSPTHLIKTRGQQATLRCSPISGHTSVYWYQQALGLGLQFLLWYDEGEERNRGNFPPRFSGRQFPNYSSELNVNALELEDSALYLCASSFLVWRGHTYEQYFGPGTRLTVT.

This chain connects TRBV7-2 to TRBJ1-6, with unresolved D. The CDR3 loop spans 16 amino acids. Germline V lookup: CDR1 SGHTA, CDR2 FQGNSA. V gave up 1 base and J gave up 2 bases, with 9 bases separating them. The CDR3 protein is CASSLEPGPYNSPLHF. The CDR3 region has the DNA TGTGCCAGCAGCTTAGAACCAGGCCCCTATAATTCACCCCTCCACTTT.

The gene calls are TRBV11-3 and TRBJ2-2, with D perhaps matching TRBD2 (5 bases). The CDR3 has 13 amino acids. Germline V gene data show CDR1 as SGHNT and CDR2 as YENEEA. Trimming stripped 3 bases from V and 6 bases from J, with 8 bases between. In DNA form, the CDR3 reads TGTGCCAGCAGCTTTAGGAGGTCCGGGGAGCTGTTTTTT. This gives the protein CASSFRRSGELFF.

This sequence joins TRBV2 and TRBJ1-2; TRBD1 aligns across 7 bases. The J segment lost 2 bases and the V segment lost 6 bases, leaving 6 bases of the junction unmatched. CDR1 is SNHLY and CDR2 is FYNNEI in the germline V gene. There are 14 residues in the CDR3. The CDR3 is CASRDAGQNYGYTF. In DNA form, the CDR3 reads TGTGCCAGCAGGGACGCGGGACAGAACTATGGCTACACCTTC.

This rearrangement joins TRBV5-1 to TRBJ1-2, with D maybe TRBD1 (6 bases). Trimming took 4 bases from V and 2 from J, leaving 24 bases between them. The CDR3 contains 18 residues. Germline V CDR1 and CDR2: SGHRS, YFSETQ. The CDR3 region has the DNA TGCGCCAGCAGCGCCGCGGGAGGCAGGGGTGGTGAAAACTATGGCTACACCTTC. Its protein product is CASSAAGGRGGENYGYTF.

The V call is TRBV28, the J call TRBJ2-1; 7 positions match TRBD1. Trimming removed 8 bases from V and 8 bases from J; junction bases left unmatched: 15. CDR3 size: 15 residues. From germline, CDR1 is MDHEN and CDR2 SYDVKM. The CDR3 loop reads CASGRDTGVRDEQFF. The CDR3, as DNA: TGTGCCAGCGGAAGGGATACAGGGGTCAGAGATGAGCAGTTCTTC.

Only one count was recorded for this clone. V and J are TRBV19 and TRBJ2-1; 10 bases are a match to TRBD1. CDR1 and CDR2 from the germline V gene are LNHDA and SQIVND (reference sequence). The CDR3 extends over 15 amino acids. V shed 8 bases, J shed 4 bases, and the junction held 8 bases outside the gene matches. CDR3 amino acids: CASRLPGQGYNEQFF. CDR3 sequence (DNA): TGTGCCAGTCGCCTACCGGGACAGGGGTACAATGAGCAGTTCTTC.

The V call is TRBV6-5, the J call TRBJ2-1; D is perhaps TRBD2 (6 bases). Germline CDR1 and CDR2: MNHEY and SVGAGI. The CDR3 length is 16 residues. With 2 bases removed from V and 1 base from J, the gap between germline ends came to 12 bases. The CDR3 bases are TGTGCCAGCAGTTACGGGGTGCGGGGTTCCTACAATGAGCAGTTCTTC. Translation: CASSYGVRGSYNEQFF.

A single count supports this clone. The gene calls are TRBV11-2 and TRBJ2-5; possible D gene TRBD1, 6 bases. The CDR3 spans 19 residues. Trimming took off 5 bases at V and 2 bases at J, with 27 bases between the two ends. CDR1 and CDR2 (germline): SGHAT, FQNNGV. For the CDR3, the DNA is TGTGCCAGCAGCAAAACCATCTTACGGACAGAGATTCTACAAGAGACCCAGTACTTC. This sequence encodes CASSKTILRTEILQETQYF. The entire variable domain, with the rest obtained from reference TRBV11-2 and TRBJ2-5, is as follows: EAGVAQSPRYKIIEKRQSVAFWCNPISGHATLYWYQQILGQGPKLLIQFQNNGVVDDSQLPKDRFSAERLKGVDSTLKIQPAKLEDSAVYLCASSKTILRTEILQETQYFGPGTRLLVL.

The J gene is TRBJ1-5, the V gene TRBV28; D not certain. This CDR3 has 14 residues. V was trimmed by 4 bases and J by 2 bases, leaving 9 bases between them. In germline, CDR1 is MDHEN, CDR2 SYDVKM. CDR3 coding DNA: TGTGCCAGCAGTTCCCCCCAGGGCAATCAGCCCCAGCATTTT. It is translated as CASSSPQGNQPQHF.